The T cell receptor (beta chain) described here comes from a study of identical twins. TCRdb itself ran the 5' RACE reads through MiXCR, one entry per CDR3 protein. The sample shows under 300,000 distinct CDR3 sequences, roughly 12% of them seen only once. This clonotype has just a few counts. The same sample was also studied in work on yellow fever vaccine responses in identical twins.

The sample consisted of memory (CD45RO+) T cells sorted from blood. The TCR sequence derives from a woman aged 18-29 years in good health.

The CDR3 DNA reads TGTGCCAGCAGCGTACAAGAGTATACCTACAATGAGCAGTTCTTC. The encoded protein is CASSVQEYTYNEQFF. V usage is TRBV9 and J usage is TRBJ2-1; D gene ambiguous. This CDR3 comprises 15 residues. Germline-derived CDR1 and CDR2 are SGDLS and YYNGEE. V was trimmed by 1 base and J by 2 bases, leaving 10 bases between them.